Listed here are 4 T cell receptor beta chains from one sample, sequenced in a study of OX40 agonist ivuxolimab in advanced cancers. Here immunoSEQ multiplex PCR was the method, and the copy in TCRdb shows in-frame clones only, minus some. Among about 14,000 clones listed, approximately 80% were seen once. The sequencing used CD4+ or CD8+ T cells sorted from blood, collected in a trial of the OX40 agonist ivuxolimab. The receptor set was obtained from an adult with an advanced solid tumor such as melanoma, head and neck, liver or kidney cancer.

This chain joins TRBV5-5 and TRBJ2-2; TRBD2 agrees at 10 bases. The CDR3 sequence is 16 residues long. Germline CDR1 and CDR2: SGHKS and YYEKEE (reference sequence). After removal of 1 base from V and 5 bases from J, the junction contained 5 bases not matched to a gene. The CDR3 here is CASSLFTSGNTGELFF. The CDR3 DNA sequence: TGTGCCAGCAGCTTGTTTACTAGCGGGAATACCGGGGAGCTGTTTTTT.

Only one count was recorded for this clone. The rearrangement links TRBV29-1 to TRBJ2-1, with D maybe TRBD2 (6 bases). CDR3 length: 13 residues. From germline, CDR1 is SQVTM and CDR2 ANQGSEA. Between the trimmed V and J ends, which lost 4 bases and 6 bases, there was a span of 13 bases. CDR3 bases: TGCAGCGTTGCCGGGAGTACCCTCAATGAGCAGTTCTTC. It codes for CSVAGSTLNEQFF.

The chain recombines TRBV4-3 with TRBJ2-2, with 7 bases aligning to TRBD1. Germline trimming cut 0 bases from V and 5 bases from J; bases unmatched to any gene: 6. The CDR3 is made up of 16 amino acids. CDR1 and CDR2 from the germline V gene are LGHNA and YSLEER. CDR3 bases: TGCGCCAGCAGCCAAGATGCACAGGGGTTAACCGGGGAGCTGTTTTTT. Its translation: CASSQDAQGLTGELFF.

This clone was counted a single time. The chain uses TRBV12-2 and TRBJ2-7; no check of the table's D call, TRBD2, against the DNA was made. TRBV12-2 is a pseudogene segment. The CDR3 has 18 amino acids. The chain's CDR3 is CASRLAMDTTGVTYEQYF. In DNA, the CDR3 is TGTGCAAGTCGCTTAGCTATGGATACGACGGGAGTAACCTACGAGCAGTACTTC.